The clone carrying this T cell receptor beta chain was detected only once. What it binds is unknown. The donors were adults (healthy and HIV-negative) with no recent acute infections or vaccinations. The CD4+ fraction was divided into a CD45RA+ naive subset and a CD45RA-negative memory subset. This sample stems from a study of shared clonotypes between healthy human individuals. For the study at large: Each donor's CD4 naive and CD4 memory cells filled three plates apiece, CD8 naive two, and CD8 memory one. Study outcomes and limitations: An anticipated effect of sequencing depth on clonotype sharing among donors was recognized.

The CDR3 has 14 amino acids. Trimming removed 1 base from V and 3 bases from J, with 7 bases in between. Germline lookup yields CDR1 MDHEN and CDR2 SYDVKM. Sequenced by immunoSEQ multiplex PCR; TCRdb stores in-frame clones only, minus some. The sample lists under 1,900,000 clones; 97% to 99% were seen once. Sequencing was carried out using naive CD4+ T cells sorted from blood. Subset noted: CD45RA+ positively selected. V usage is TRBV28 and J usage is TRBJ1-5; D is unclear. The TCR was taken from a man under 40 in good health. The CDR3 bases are TGTGCCAGCAGTTTATATGCAGTCAATCAGCCCCAGCATTTT. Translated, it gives CASSLYAVNQPQHF.